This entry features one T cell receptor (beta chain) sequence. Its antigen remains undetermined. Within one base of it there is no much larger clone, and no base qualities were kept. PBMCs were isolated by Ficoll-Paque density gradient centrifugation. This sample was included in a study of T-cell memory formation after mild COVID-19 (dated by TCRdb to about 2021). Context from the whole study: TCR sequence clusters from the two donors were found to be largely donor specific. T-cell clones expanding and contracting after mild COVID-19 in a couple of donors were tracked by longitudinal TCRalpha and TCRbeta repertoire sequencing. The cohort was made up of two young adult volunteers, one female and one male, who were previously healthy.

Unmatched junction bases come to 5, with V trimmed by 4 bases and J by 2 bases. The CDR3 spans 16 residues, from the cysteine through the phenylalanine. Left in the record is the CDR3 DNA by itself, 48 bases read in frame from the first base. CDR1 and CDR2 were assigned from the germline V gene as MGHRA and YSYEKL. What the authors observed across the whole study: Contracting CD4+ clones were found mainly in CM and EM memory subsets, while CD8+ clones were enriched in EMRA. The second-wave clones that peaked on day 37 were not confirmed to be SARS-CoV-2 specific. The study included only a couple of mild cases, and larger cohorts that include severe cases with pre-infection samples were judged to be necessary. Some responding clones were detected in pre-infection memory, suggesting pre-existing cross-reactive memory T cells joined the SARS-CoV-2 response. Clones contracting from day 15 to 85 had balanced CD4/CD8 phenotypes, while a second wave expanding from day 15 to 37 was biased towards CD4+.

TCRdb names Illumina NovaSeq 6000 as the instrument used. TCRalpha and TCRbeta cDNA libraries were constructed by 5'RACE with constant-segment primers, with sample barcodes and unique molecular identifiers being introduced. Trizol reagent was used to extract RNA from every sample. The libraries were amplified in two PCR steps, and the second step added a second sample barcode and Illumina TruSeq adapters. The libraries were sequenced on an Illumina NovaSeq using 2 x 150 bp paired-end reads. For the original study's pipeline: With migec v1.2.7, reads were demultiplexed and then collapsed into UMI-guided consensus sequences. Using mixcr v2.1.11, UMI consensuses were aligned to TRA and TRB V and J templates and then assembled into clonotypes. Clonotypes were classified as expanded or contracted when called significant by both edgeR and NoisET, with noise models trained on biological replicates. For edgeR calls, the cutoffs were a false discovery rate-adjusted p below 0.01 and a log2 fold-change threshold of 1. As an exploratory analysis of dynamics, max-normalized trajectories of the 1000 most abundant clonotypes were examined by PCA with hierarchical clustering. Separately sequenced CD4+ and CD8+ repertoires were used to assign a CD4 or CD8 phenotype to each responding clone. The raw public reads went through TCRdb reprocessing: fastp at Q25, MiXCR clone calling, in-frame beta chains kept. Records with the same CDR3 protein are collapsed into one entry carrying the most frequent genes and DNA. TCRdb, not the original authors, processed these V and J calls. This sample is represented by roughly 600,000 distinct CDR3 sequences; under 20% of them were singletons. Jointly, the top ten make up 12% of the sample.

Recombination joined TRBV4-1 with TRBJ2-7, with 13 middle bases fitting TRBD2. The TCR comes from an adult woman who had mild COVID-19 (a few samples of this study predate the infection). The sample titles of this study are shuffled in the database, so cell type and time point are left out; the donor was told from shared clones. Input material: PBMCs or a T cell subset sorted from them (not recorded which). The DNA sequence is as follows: TGCGCCAGCAGCCCTGGGACTAGCGGGAACCCCTACGAGCAGTACTTC. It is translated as CASSPGTSGNPYEQYF.